This TCR beta chain was profiled in a study of shared clonotypes between healthy human individuals. Study summary: In total, the donors were a couple of women and a few men aged 18 to 49.

Sequenced by immunoSEQ multiplex PCR; TCRdb stores in-frame clones only, minus some. The sample yields about 490,000 clones, about 79% seen once. Unsorted samples, those not sorted, used roughly 87 million PBMCs for genomic DNA. Germline CDR1 MGHRA, CDR2 YSYEKL. The CDR3 runs 14 residues. Trimming left V 4 bases short and J 5 bases short, with 14 bases between. The chain carries TRBV4-1 and TRBJ1-2; perhaps TRBD1 as D (6 bases). Sequenced: PBMCs. This TCR derives from a woman aged 40 to 49 in good health. Some clones in this sample may be carry-over from other donors' samples. The DNA of the CDR3 is TGCGCCAGCAGCCGAACACAGGGTTATTATGGCTACACCTTC. This translates into CASSRTQGYYGYTF.